The 2 T cell receptor beta chains listed next were all sequenced from one sample in a study of cytomegalovirus exposure and HLA in healthy donors (TCRdb year 2017). Library preparation was by the immunoSEQ multiplex PCR assay. The multiplex PCR relied on a mix of 60 forward primers for TCR Vbeta segments and 13 reverse primers for TCR Jbeta segments. Entries here come from immuneACCESS through TCRdb and include only in-frame sequences with V and J called. Some clones fail to appear in such tables; in the studies checked, an unresolved V gene covers under half of the shortfall, and the cause of the remainder is unknown. Across this sample there are about 190,000 clones, with almost 75% seen only once. The ten largest account for approximately 3.1% of the sample. The specimen sequenced was PBMCs. The origin of the receptors is a woman in her 30s in good health and CMV-seropositive.

The chain links TRBV13 to TRBJ2-7, with 7 positions matching TRBD1. The CDR3 is 16 amino acids. V was clipped by 0 bases and J by 6 bases; unmatched bases: 11. Germline assignment: CDR1 PRHDT and CDR2 FYEKMQ (reference sequence). The CDR3 loop reads CASSLGGGQIGFEQYF. The CDR3 region has the DNA TGTGCCAGCAGCTTAGGAGGGGGACAGATCGGCTTCGAGCAGTACTTC.

The rearrangement joins TRBV7-6 to TRBJ2-7; D remains unclear. Trimming stripped 5 bases from V and 3 bases from J, with 14 bases between. The CDR3 is 14 residues long. CDR1 and CDR2 (germline): SGHVS, FNYEAQ. CDR3 in amino acids: CASSLTPQDYEQYF. CDR3 nucleotide sequence: TGTGCCAGCAGCCTAACGCCCCAAGACTACGAGCAGTACTTC. Using reference TRBV7-6 and TRBJ2-7 for the parts outside the CDR3, the full variable domain is GAGVSQSPRYKVTKRGQDVALRCDPISGHVSLYWYRQALGQGPEFLTYFNYEAQQDKSGLPNDRFSAERPEGSISTLTIQRTEQRDSAMYRCASSLTPQDYEQYFGPGTRLTVT.